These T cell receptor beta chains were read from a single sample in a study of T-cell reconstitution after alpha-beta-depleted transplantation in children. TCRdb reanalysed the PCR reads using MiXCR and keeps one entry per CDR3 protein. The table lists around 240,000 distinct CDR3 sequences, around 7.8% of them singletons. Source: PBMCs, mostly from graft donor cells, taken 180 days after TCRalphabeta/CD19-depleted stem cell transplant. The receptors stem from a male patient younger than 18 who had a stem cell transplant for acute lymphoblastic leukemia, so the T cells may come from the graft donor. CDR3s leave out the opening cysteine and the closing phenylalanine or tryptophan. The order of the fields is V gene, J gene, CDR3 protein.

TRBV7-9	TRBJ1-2	ASSLAGQVGYT
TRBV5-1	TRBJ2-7	ASSAIQSSYEQY
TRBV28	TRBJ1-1	ASTKGGGNTEAF
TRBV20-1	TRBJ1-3	SAGRTDPGNTIY
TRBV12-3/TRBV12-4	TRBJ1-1	ASSFETGASTEAF
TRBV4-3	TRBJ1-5	ASSQGWDVSNQPQH
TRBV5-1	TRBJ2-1	ASGLEGADEQF
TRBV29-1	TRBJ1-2	SVVSGYGYT
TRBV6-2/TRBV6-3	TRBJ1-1	ASSYGALGQSNTEAF
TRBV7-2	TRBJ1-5	ASSSQGVGNQPQH
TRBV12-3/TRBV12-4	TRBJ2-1	ASSLRQGWHNEQF
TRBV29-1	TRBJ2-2	SVVAGQRGTGELF
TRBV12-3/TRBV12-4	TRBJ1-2	ASSQDRAAYGYT
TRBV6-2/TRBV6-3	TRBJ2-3	ASSHGQEGHTDTQY
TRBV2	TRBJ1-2	ASLRMRRFNYGYT
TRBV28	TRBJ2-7	ASSTYNEQY
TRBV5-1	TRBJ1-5	ASSLVPRGPSNQPQH
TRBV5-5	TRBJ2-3	ASSLEGWGTDTQY
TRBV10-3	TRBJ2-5	AISPSGDRAVTQY
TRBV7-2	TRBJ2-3	ASSLHGVLSTDTQY
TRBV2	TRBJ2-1	ATSLRRDRGLAESSYNEQF
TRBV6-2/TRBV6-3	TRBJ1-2	ASSYDRGYGYT
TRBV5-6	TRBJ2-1	ASSLWVSSSYNEQF